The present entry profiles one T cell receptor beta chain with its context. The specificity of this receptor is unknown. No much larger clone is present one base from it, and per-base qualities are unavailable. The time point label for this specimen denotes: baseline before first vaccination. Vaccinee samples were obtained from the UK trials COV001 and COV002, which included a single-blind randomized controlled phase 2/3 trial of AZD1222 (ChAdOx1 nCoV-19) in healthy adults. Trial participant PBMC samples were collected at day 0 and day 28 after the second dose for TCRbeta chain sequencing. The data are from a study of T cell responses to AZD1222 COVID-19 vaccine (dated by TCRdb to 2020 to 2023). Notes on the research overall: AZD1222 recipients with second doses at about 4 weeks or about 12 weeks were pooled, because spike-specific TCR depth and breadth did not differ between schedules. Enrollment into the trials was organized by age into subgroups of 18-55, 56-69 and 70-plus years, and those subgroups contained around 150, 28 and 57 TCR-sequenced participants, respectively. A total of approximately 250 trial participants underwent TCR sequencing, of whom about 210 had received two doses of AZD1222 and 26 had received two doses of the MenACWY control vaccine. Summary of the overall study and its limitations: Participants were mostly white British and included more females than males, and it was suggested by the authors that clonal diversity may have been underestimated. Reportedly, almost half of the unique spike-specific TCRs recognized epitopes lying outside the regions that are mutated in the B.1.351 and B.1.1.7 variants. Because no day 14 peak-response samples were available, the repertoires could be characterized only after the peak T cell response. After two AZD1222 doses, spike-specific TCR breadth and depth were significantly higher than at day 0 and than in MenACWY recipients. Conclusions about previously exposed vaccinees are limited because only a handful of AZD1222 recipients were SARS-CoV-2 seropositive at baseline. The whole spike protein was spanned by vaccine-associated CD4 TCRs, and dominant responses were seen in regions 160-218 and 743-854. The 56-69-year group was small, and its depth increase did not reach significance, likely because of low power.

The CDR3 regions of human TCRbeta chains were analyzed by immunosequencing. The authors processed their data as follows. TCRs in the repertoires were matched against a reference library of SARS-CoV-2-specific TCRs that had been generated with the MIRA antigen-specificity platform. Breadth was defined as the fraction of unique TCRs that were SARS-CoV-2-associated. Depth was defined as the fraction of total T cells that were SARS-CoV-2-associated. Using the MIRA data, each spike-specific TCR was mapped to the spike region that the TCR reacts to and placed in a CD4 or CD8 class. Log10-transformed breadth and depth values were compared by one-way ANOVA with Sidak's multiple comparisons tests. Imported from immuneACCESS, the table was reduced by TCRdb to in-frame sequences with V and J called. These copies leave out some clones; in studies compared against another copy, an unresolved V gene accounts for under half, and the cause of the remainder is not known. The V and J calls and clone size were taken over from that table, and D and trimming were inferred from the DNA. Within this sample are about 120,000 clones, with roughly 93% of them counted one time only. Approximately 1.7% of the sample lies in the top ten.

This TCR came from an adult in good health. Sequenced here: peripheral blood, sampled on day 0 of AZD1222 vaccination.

The CDR3 amino acid sequence is: CASSLDRTEAFF. The DNA sequence is given as TGTGCCAGCAGTTTGGACAGGACTGAAGCTTTCTTT. Here the chain combines TRBV6-5 and TRBJ1-1, with TRBD1 identical over 7 junction bases. The germline V gene provides CDR1 MNHEY and CDR2 SVGAGI. The junction shows trimming of 4 bases on V and 5 bases on J, and the gene matches do not reach 1 base of it. Including the terminal cysteine and phenylalanine, the CDR3 comprises 12 residues. This entry keeps only the CDR3 DNA: 36 bases, framed from base 1.